The 8 T cell receptor beta chains given below trace back to one sample, sequenced in a study of cytomegalovirus exposure and HLA in healthy donors. This table comes from immunoSEQ multiplex PCR, and its TCRdb copy is limited to in-frame clones, with some not included. The repertoire holds 300,000 to 400,000 clones, 70% to 90% seen once, with around 1% in the top ten. The sample taken for sequencing was PBMCs. The receptor source for this set is a man aged 25 to 45 in good health and CMV-seronegative.

A single count supports this clone. The rearrangement joins TRBV2 to TRBJ2-6; TRBD1 agrees at 8 bases. The germline gives CDR1 SNHLY, CDR2 FYNNEI. V dropped 6 bases and J dropped 3; count of bases not matched to a gene: 4. The CDR3 is 15 amino acids. Written as DNA, the CDR3 is TGTGCCAGCAGCTCACAGGGGGTTGGGGCCAACGTCCTGACTTTC. Translated, it gives CASSSQGVGANVLTF.

This clone was seen just once. The CDR3 loop reads CASISRGKEQFF. The CDR3 DNA sequence: TGTGCCAGCATTTCCAGGGGTAAGGAGCAGTTCTTC. The chain is built from TRBV6-5 and TRBJ2-1; tentative D call: TRBD1 (6 bases). Germline V CDR1 and CDR2: MNHEY, SVGAGI. The CDR3 runs to 12 residues. The V end was cut by 7 bases, the J end by 10 bases, with 14 bases between.

The V call is TRBV19, the J call TRBJ1-1, with 7 positions matching TRBD1. This CDR3 region has 14 residues. CDR1 and CDR2 (germline): LNHDA, SQIVND (reference sequence). After removal of 3 bases from V and 4 bases from J, the junction contained 5 bases not matched to a gene. CDR3 protein: CASSIEGASTEAFF. CDR3 DNA: TGTGCCAGTAGTATTGAGGGGGCGAGCACTGAAGCTTTCTTT.

The V call is TRBV6-4, the J call TRBJ1-1; possible D gene TRBD1, 6 bases. The V gene lost 6 bases and the J gene lost 1 base, with 24 bases spanning the gap. The germline gives CDR1 MRHNA, CDR2 SNTAGT. CDR3 length equals 18 residues. The CDR3 coding sequence is TGTGCCAGCAGCCCAGGGGCCGCCCTGGGGTTCAGGAACACTGAAGCTTTCTTT. Translation: CASSPGAALGFRNTEAFF.

The chain has TRBV6-6 and TRBJ1-3; D is ambiguous. The CDR3 length is 16 residues. Deletions cut 6 bases from V and 3 bases from J, with 18 bases between. CDR1 MNHNY and CDR2 SVGAGI come from the germline V gene (reference sequence). CDR3 in amino acids: CASSLPAASGGNTIYF. CDR3 DNA sequence: TGTGCCAGCAGCCTCCCCGCGGCGTCCGGTGGAAACACCATATATTTT.

This chain links TRBV7-2 with TRBJ1-2, with a possible D match to TRBD1 (6 bases). The CDR3 length is 14 residues. Germline CDR1 is SGHTA and CDR2 is FQGNSA. V shed 6 bases and J shed 4 bases, with 15 bases lying between them. CDR3 sequence reads: CASSRLGGPYGYTF. DNA for the CDR3: TGTGCCAGCAGTCGCCTGGGGGGGCCCTATGGCTACACCTTC.

A few counts support this clone. The chain employs TRBV11-2 and TRBJ2-5, with D tentatively TRBD1 (5 bases). V shed 0 bases and J shed 1 base, with 9 bases lying between them. CDR1 SGHAT and CDR2 FQNNGV come from the germline V gene. CDR3 length: 15 residues. Here the CDR3 DNA reads TGTGCCAGCAGCTTAGAACAGGCCTCCCAAGAGACCCAGTACTTC. It codes for CASSLEQASQETQYF. Full variable domain (missing parts from reference TRBV11-2 and TRBJ2-5): EAGVAQSPRYKIIEKRQSVAFWCNPISGHATLYWYQQILGQGPKLLIQFQNNGVVDDSQLPKDRFSAERLKGVDSTLKIQPAKLEDSAVYLCASSLEQASQETQYFGPGTRLLVL.

This chain uses TRBV6-5 with TRBJ1-1; D possibly corresponds to TRBD1 (5 bases). From germline, CDR1 is MNHEY and CDR2 SVGAGI. Trimming took off 0 bases at V and 5 bases at J, with 13 bases between the two ends. The CDR3 is 15 amino acids. As DNA, the CDR3 is TGTGCCAGCAGTTACTCGAACCGGGGGGGGACTGAAGCTTTCTTT. Its protein is CASSYSNRGGTEAFF.